These 16 T cell receptor beta chains share one sample of origin, sequenced in a study of cytomegalovirus exposure and HLA in healthy donors. The PCR used 60 Vbeta and 13 Jbeta primers. Libraries were prepared by immunoSEQ multiplex PCR; TCRdb keeps only in-frame clonotypes and omits some of them. The data show about 93,000 clones, with around 73% seen just once and about 3% held by the top ten. The specimen was PBMCs. The source is a woman between 35 and 50 years old in good health and CMV-seronegative.

This clone has only a few counts. A read error may produce the germline difference seen at one junction end. The J gene is TRBJ1-2, the V gene TRBV7-2; tentatively, D is TRBD1 (6 bases). Germline assignment: CDR1 SGHTA and CDR2 FQGNSA. This CDR3 is 12 amino acids long. The CDR3 bases are TGTGCCAGCAGCTTAACCCGACAGGCCATCCCCTTC. Translation gives CASSLTRQAIPF.

The chain couples TRBV27 to TRBJ2-3, with 9 bases that match TRBD2. The CDR3 is made up of 15 amino acids. The germline V gene encodes CDR1 MNHEY and CDR2 SMNVEV (reference sequence). Trimming removed 4 bases from V and 1 base from J; junction bases left unmatched: 3. Here the CDR3 reads CASSSSGIGTDTQYF. CDR3 in DNA: TGTGCCAGCAGTTCTAGCGGGATCGGCACAGATACGCAGTATTTT.

V is TRBV7-8 and J is TRBJ2-2; 13 bases are shared with TRBD2. Trimming removed 1 base from V and 7 bases from J; junction bases left unmatched: 3. The CDR3 sequence is 16 residues long. Germline values: CDR1 SGHVS, CDR2 FQNEAQ. The CDR3 protein is CASSLGTSGSNGELFF. The CDR3 DNA reads TGTGCCAGCAGCTTAGGGACTAGCGGGAGTAACGGGGAGCTGTTTTTT. Supplemented by reference TRBV7-8 and TRBJ2-2, the full variable domain reads GAGVSQSPRYKVAKRGQDVALRCDPISGHVSLFWYQQALGQGPEFLTYFQNEAQLDKSGLPSDRFFAERPEGSVSTLKIQRTQQEDSAVYLCASSLGTSGSNGELFFGEGSRLTVL.

This clone turned up a few times. The chain uses TRBV25-1 and TRBJ2-1, with 9 bases aligning to TRBD1. The V gene end was trimmed by 2 bases and the J gene end by 4 bases; junction bases not matched to a gene: 12. Per germline, CDR1 MGHDK and CDR2 SYGVNS. The CDR3 length is 18 residues. Written as DNA, the CDR3 is TGTGCCAGCAGTGAAGGGGGACAGGGATCCCCGGCTTACAATGAGCAGTTCTTC. The encoded protein is CASSEGGQGSPAYNEQFF.

This clone was counted a few times. The J gene is TRBJ1-4, the V gene TRBV10-3, with D possibly being TRBD1 (6 bases). V dropped 6 bases and J dropped 3 bases, with 11 bases sitting between them. CDR3 size: 14 residues. Germline V gene data show CDR1 as ENHRY and CDR2 as SYGVKD. CDR3 bases: TGTGCCATCAGCGCGACAGGATCTAATGAAAAACTGTTTTTT. This gives the protein CAISATGSNEKLFF.

V and J are TRBV7-8 and TRBJ1-5; 10 nucleotides line up with TRBD1. The CDR3 is 17 residues long. J lost 3 bases, V lost 1 base, and 6 bases had no gene match. Germline values: CDR1 SGHVS, CDR2 FQNEAQ. CDR3 in amino acids: CASSLGRGQGHNQPQHF. As DNA, the CDR3 is TGTGCCAGCAGCTTAGGTAGGGGACAGGGGCACAATCAGCCCCAGCATTTT.

This clone was seen just once. V gene TRBV27 combines with J gene TRBJ2-5; TRBD1 is a possible D gene (6 bases). The V gene's germline CDR1 is MNHEY and CDR2 SMNVEV (reference sequence). The CDR3 length is 14 residues. With 6 bases removed from V and 0 bases from J, the gap between germline ends came to 11 bases. CDR3 loop: CASRLQGNQETQYF. CDR3 sequence (DNA): TGTGCCAGCAGACTACAGGGTAACCAAGAGACCCAGTACTTC.

This chain uses TRBV6-5 with TRBJ1-5; D not resolved. V was cut by 6 bases and J by 7 bases, with 16 bases left in between. CDR1 and CDR2 (germline): MNHEY, SVGAGI. This CDR3 comprises 14 residues. The DNA of the CDR3 is TGTGCCAGCAGAGGCGGCGGGATTAACCAGCCCCAGCATTTT. Translation: CASRGGGINQPQHF.

This clone was detected a few times. As DNA, the CDR3 is TGTGCCAGCAGTTTAGGGGGCCCTGGAAACACCATATATTTT. Protein: CASSLGGPGNTIYF. The V call is TRBV6-5, the J call TRBJ1-3, with 7 positions matching TRBD1. Germline V gene lookup returns CDR1 MNHEY and CDR2 SVGAGI. Unmatched junction bases numbered 2, after V lost 4 bases and J lost 2 bases. The CDR3 length is 14 residues.

This clone was counted only a few times. The CDR3 is CASSPTGTHTEAFF. In nucleotides, the CDR3 is TGTGCCAGCAGCCCTACAGGGACCCACACTGAAGCTTTCTTT. J is TRBJ1-1 and V is TRBV5-5; TRBD1 is a possible D gene (6 bases). Germline assignment: CDR1 SGHKS and CDR2 YYEKEE (reference sequence). Trimming removed 4 bases from V and 3 bases from J, with 13 bases in between. The CDR3 spans 14 residues.

This chain joins TRBV7-6 and TRBJ1-1; possible D gene TRBD1, 6 bases. The V end lost 5 bases, the J end lost 5 bases, and 9 bases lay between the germline ends. The CDR3 runs 12 residues. CDR1 and CDR2 (germline): SGHVS, FNYEAQ. Written as DNA, the CDR3 is TGTGCCAGCAGCCGGGACAAAACTGAAGCTTTCTTT. Translation: CASSRDKTEAFF.

J is TRBJ2-1 and V is TRBV4-1; TRBD2 aligns across 7 bases. J gave up 4 bases and V 4 bases, and 7 bases lay outside the gene matches. The CDR3 is made up of 15 amino acids. Per the germline V gene, CDR1 is MGHRA and CDR2 is YSYEKL. CDR3 DNA sequence: TGCGCCAGCAGCCTCCCTGGGGGGGGTTACAATGAGCAGTTCTTC. It encodes CASSLPGGGYNEQFF.

The gene calls are TRBV29-1 and TRBJ1-1; TRBD1 matches at 11 bases. Germline V gene sequence: CDR1 SQVTM, CDR2 ANQGSEA. The length of the CDR3 is 12 residues. The DNA of the CDR3 is TGCAGGGCCGGGACAGGGGGCACTGAAGCTTTCTTT. Its translation is CRAGTGGTEAFF.

This clone was seen only a few times. The chain combines TRBV6-6 with TRBJ2-7; D remains ambiguous. CDR1 is MNHNY, CDR2 SVGAGI, per germline (reference sequence). The CDR3 consists of 11 residues. V was pared by 2 bases and J by 5 bases, with 4 bases between. CDR3 sequence reads: CASSYRHEQYF. DNA of the CDR3: TGTGCCAGCAGTTACCGTCACGAGCAGTACTTC.

The rearrangement links TRBV7-9 to TRBJ1-1; TRBD1 is a possible D gene (6 bases). In germline, CDR1 is SEHNR, CDR2 FQNEAQ (reference sequence). CDR3 size: 14 residues. Between the trimmed V and J ends, which lost 7 bases and 2 bases, there was a span of 14 bases. The CDR3 DNA reads TGTGCCAGCACGGAAACCGGGACAAACACTGAAGCTTTCTTT. It yields the protein CASTETGTNTEAFF.

The rearrangement joins TRBV5-1 to TRBJ1-1, with D maybe TRBD1 (5 bases). Trimming removed 1 base from V and 8 bases from J, with 12 bases in between. Germline V gene lookup returns CDR1 SGHRS and CDR2 YFSETQ. The CDR3 length is 13 residues. The CDR3 coding sequence is TGCGCCAGCAGCTTGAGTTCAGGGTACGAAGCTTTCTTT. It specifies CASSLSSGYEAFF.